This record concerns one TCR beta chain sequence. This clonotype was seen a handful of times. Its cognate antigen has yet to be identified. Base qualities are not recorded, but no much larger clone differs from it by a single base. CDR1 and CDR2 are drawn from the germline V gene: MNHNS, SASEGT. Measured from the cysteine to the phenylalanine, the CDR3 is 15 residues long. The entry retains the CDR3 DNA only, 45 bases that are in frame from base 1. These data originate in a study of blood T cells in healthy people across ages (dated by TCRdb to between 2014 and 2017). Describing the broader study: In model experiments, template switching captured about one uniquely barcoded TCR beta cDNA molecule for every two T cells. The study measured age-related changes in TCR beta repertoire diversity using deep sequencing normalized with unique cDNA molecular identifiers. The donors were divided into four age groups: young (average about 15 years), middle-aged (about 39), aged (approximately 62) and long-lived (roughly 86). To avoid experimental bias, donors of different ages were distributed randomly across sequencing lanes. Using the same blood draw, the study looked at two additional independent replicas of 1 million unique cDNA reads for two donors, one aged 18 to 30 and the other aged 80 or older.

The roughly 39 donors, aged about 6 to 95 years, were systemically healthy Caucasian individuals from Russia. About 9.1 milliliters of peripheral blood were collected from each donor into EDTA-treated Vacutainer tubes. Ficoll-Paque density-gradient centrifugation was used to isolate PBMCs, with at least 6.5 million per sample. Total RNA, at least 6 micrograms per sample, was extracted from PBMCs with Trizol reagent. Naive CD45RAhigh/CD27high T cell percentages were measured by flow cytometry on a PBMC aliquot from every donor. The paper as a whole reports these results and caveats: Compared with the aged group, the long-lived group had more naive CD4+ T cells, fewer expanded clones and increased TCR diversity, a pattern suggesting age selection. The CMV infection status of donors was not known, potentially confounding age-related changes in expanded clonotypes. Estimates of total diversity based on one million sequenced T cells were considered lower bounds and underestimates. A strong correlation was found between observed TCR beta diversity and the percentage of naive T cells measured by flow cytometry. Conclusive comparison of naive and antigen-experienced compartments was prevented by the profiling of bulk unsorted PBMCs. As age increased, observed TCR beta diversity per million T cells dropped in a roughly linear way, and a significant reduction was already evident by age approximately 40.

The method was 5' RACE. Sequenced using an Illumina HiSeq 2500. The second PCR ran for roughly 7 to 11 cycles and used a J-beta primer mix along with a sample-barcoded 5' primer. A template-switch 5' adaptor carrying 12 random nucleotides introduced a unique molecular identifier onto each TCR beta cDNA molecule. At least 3 million CDR3-containing paired-end reads were obtained from each sample. All of the RNA was converted into first-strand cDNA using the Mint cDNA synthesis kit, with a TRBC-specific oligonucleotide serving as the primer. After uracil-DNA glycosylase treatment, a first 18-cycle PCR used universal primers M1SS and BC2_uni_R on all cDNA. In the paper's pipeline: For normalization, 1 million high-quality reads, each with a distinct molecular identifier, were randomly selected from each sample. Reads sharing molecular identifiers were discarded rather than binned into consensus sequences. MiTCR, run with a Q25 quality threshold and the strictest error-elimination algorithm, handled CDR3 identification, clonotype clustering and error correction. A nonparametric unseen species model with Euler transformation was used to estimate lower-bound total TCR beta diversity. TCRdb reran the public reads through fastp at Q25 and MiXCR, keeping productive beta chains. Entries are consolidated by CDR3 protein sequence, retaining the most common genes and DNA. TCRdb assigned the V and J calls; the authors' analysis was not used. Present in this sample are approximately 290,000 distinct CDR3 sequences, less than 30% of which were seen just once. The ten most abundant clones make up roughly 30% of the sample.

The TCR originated in a woman in her 70s in good health. The material sequenced was blood. The V and J segments used are TRBV6-1 and TRBJ2-7; the D gene could be TRBD1 or TRBD2, each one agreeing over 6 bases. The J call may be in error: the DNA end matches TRBJ2-5 better. Here the CDR3 is given as CASSGRSLGGRTQYF. The DNA sequence is given as TGTGCCAGCAGTGGAAGGTCCTTAGGGGGGCGGACCCAGTACTTC.